Listed here are 20 T cell receptor beta chains from one sample, sequenced in a study of blood T cell repertoires in COVID-19. Sequenced by immunoSEQ multiplex PCR; TCRdb stores in-frame clones only, minus some. The sample lists around 480,000 clones, more than 70% occurring once. Material for sequencing was peripheral blood. The receptors here all came from a woman in her 50s with COVID-19, enrolled during active disease.

As regards this clone: The sample holds other DNA sequences that translate to the same CDR3. V gene TRBV5-1 combines with J gene TRBJ2-2; TRBD2 aligns across 12 bases. Trimming took 1 base from V and 3 from J; bases not matched to a gene: 4. Germline lookup yields CDR1 SGHRS and CDR2 YFSETQ. This CDR3 has 17 residues. The CDR3 region has the DNA TGCGCCAGCAGCTTGCTAGCGGGGGGGCCGGACACCGGGGAGCTGTTTTTT. As protein: CASSLLAGGPDTGELFF. Supplemented by reference TRBV5-1 and TRBJ2-2, the full variable domain reads KAGVTQTPRYLIKTRGQQVTLSCSPISGHRSVSWYQQTPGQGLQFLFEYFSETQRNKGNFPGRFSGRQFSNSRSEMNVSTLELGDSALYLCASSLLAGGPDTGELFFGEGSRLTVL.

The chain couples TRBV6-4 to TRBJ2-3, with 10 bases matching TRBD2. Germline trimming cut 3 bases from V and 3 bases from J; bases unmatched to any gene: 6. The CDR3 contains 16 residues. In germline, CDR1 is MRHNA, CDR2 SNTAGT. CDR3 sequence reads: CASSESSSGGTDTQYF. The CDR3 coding sequence is TGTGCCAGCAGTGAGAGCTCTAGCGGGGGAACAGATACGCAGTATTTT.

This chain joins TRBV15 and TRBJ2-3, with D possibly TRBD2 on 6 matching bases. Germline-derived CDR1 and CDR2 are LNHNV and YYDKDF (reference sequence). Trimming left V 3 bases short and J 0 bases short, with 10 bases between. CDR3 length: 15 amino acids. Here the CDR3 reads CATSSTSTSTDTQYF. The CDR3 DNA reads TGTGCCACCAGCAGCACTAGCACTAGCACAGATACGCAGTATTTT.

This sequence joins TRBV6-5 and TRBJ2-7; possibly TRBD2 for D (7 bases). The V and J ends lost 6 bases and 0 bases respectively, with 15 bases between them. The CDR3 runs 15 residues. CDR1 MNHEY and CDR2 SVGAGI come from the germline V gene. CDR3 residues: CASSKGGDTSYEQYF. CDR3 DNA sequence: TGTGCCAGCAGCAAAGGGGGGGACACCTCCTACGAGCAGTACTTC.

The V gene is TRBV5-1, the J gene TRBJ2-1; 8 bases are a match to TRBD2. Germline V gives CDR1 SGHRS, CDR2 YFSETQ. CDR3 length: 14 residues. V shed 1 base and J 12 bases; nucleotides not matched to a gene: 9. Here the CDR3 reads CASSLSVTSGWQFF. The CDR3 region has the DNA TGCGCCAGCAGCTTGTCTGTAACTAGCGGATGGCAGTTCTTC.

This clone has just one count. This chain joins TRBV5-1 and TRBJ1-5; TRBD1 agrees at 12 bases. This CDR3 region has 15 residues. The germline V gene encodes CDR1 SGHRS and CDR2 YFSETQ. V lost 4 bases, J lost 6 bases, and 5 bases stayed unmatched. The CDR3 region is CASSPGDRGLQPQHF. The DNA of the CDR3 is TGCGCCAGCAGCCCCGGGGACAGGGGGCTTCAGCCCCAGCATTTT. Complete variable domain (other parts from reference TRBV5-1 and TRBJ1-5): KAGVTQTPRYLIKTRGQQVTLSCSPISGHRSVSWYQQTPGQGLQFLFEYFSETQRNKGNFPGRFSGRQFSNSRSEMNVSTLELGDSALYLCASSPGDRGLQPQHFGDGTRLSIL.

This clone was counted between two and nine times. The rearrangement joins TRBV19 to TRBJ2-3; D possibly corresponds to TRBD2 (5 bases). Germline CDR1 LNHDA, CDR2 SQIVND (reference sequence). The V and J ends lost 6 bases and 3 bases respectively, with 19 bases between them. The CDR3 is 16 amino acids. CDR3 amino acids: CASRQRAEVRTDTQYF. DNA for the CDR3: TGTGCCAGTAGGCAGAGGGCCGAAGTTCGGACAGATACGCAGTATTTT. Combining the CDR3 with reference TRBV19 and TRBJ2-3 gives the whole variable domain DGGITQSPKYLFRKEGQNVTLSCEQNLNHDAMYWYRQDPGQGLRLIYYSQIVNDFQKGDIAEGYSVSREKKESFPLTVTSAQKNPTAFYLCASRQRAEVRTDTQYFGPGTRLTVL.

This chain uses TRBV12-3 or TRBV12-4 with TRBJ2-3; D is unclear. V was cut by 1 base and J by 10 bases, with 6 bases left in between. The CDR3 consists of 11 residues. The CDR3 is CASSLGGAQYF. The CDR3 region has the DNA TGTGCCAGCAGTTTAGGAGGAGCGCAGTATTTT.

Written as DNA, the CDR3 is TGTGCCAGCAGTGAGCTCGGCAGGAACTATGGCTACACCTTC. It yields the protein CASSELGRNYGYTF. The chain carries TRBV2 and TRBJ1-2; D unclear. Germline CDR1 is SNHLY and CDR2 is FYNNEI. Trimming left V 3 bases short and J 2 bases short, with 10 bases between. The CDR3 is 14 residues long.

This rearrangement joins TRBV7-9 to TRBJ1-4, with D possibly being TRBD1 (5 bases). The germline V and J ends were trimmed by 1 base and 8 bases, with 17 bases remaining between them. The germline CDR1 and CDR2 sequences are SEHNR and FQNEAQ (reference sequence). The CDR3 contains 16 residues. The CDR3 nucleotides read TGTGCCAGCAGCTTAGAGGTGGGGGAGGCGCGGGAAAAACTGTTTTTT. Encoded protein: CASSLEVGEAREKLFF.

This chain uses TRBV5-6 with TRBJ1-4; unclear D gene. This CDR3 is built from 16 residues. The germline CDR1 and CDR2 sequences are SGHDT and YYEEEE. Trimming left V 5 bases short and J 11 bases short, with 25 bases between. CDR3 DNA: TGTGCCAGCAGTTCCCTTTATAGGCGCTCGGCGGAGAAACTGTTTTTT. Amino acids: CASSSLYRRSAEKLFF.

The chain employs TRBV2 and TRBJ1-2, with a weak D call TRBD1 (5 bases). CDR1 SNHLY and CDR2 FYNNEI come from the germline V gene. The CDR3 totals 14 residues. With 5 bases removed from V and 8 bases from J, the gap between germline ends came to 18 bases. Here the CDR3 DNA reads TGTGCCAGCAGTCTAAGGTGGGGGGTTGACGGCTACACCTTC. It codes for CASSLRWGVDGYTF.

The gene calls are TRBV5-1 and TRBJ2-1; possibly TRBD1 for D (7 bases). The V gene lost 7 bases and the J gene lost 13 bases, with 15 bases spanning the gap. Germline V gives CDR1 SGHRS, CDR2 YFSETQ. CDR3 length: 11 residues. CDR3 bases: TGCGCCAGCGCAGGGGGAGGAACCCAGTTCTTC. This sequence encodes CASAGGGTQFF.

This clone occurred a few times. The J gene is TRBJ1-1, the V gene TRBV2; no reliable D call. V lost 5 bases and J 4 bases, leaving 14 bases between the germline ends. Germline lookup yields CDR1 SNHLY and CDR2 FYNNEI. The CDR3 is 14 residues long. This CDR3 is CASSSVPGGTEAFF. CDR3 nucleotide sequence: TGTGCCAGCAGTTCCGTCCCTGGAGGCACTGAAGCTTTCTTT.

The chain joins TRBV2 to TRBJ2-2, with TRBD1 matching over 7 bases. With 7 bases clipped from V and 1 base from J, the junction kept 12 bases outside the gene matches. CDR1 is SNHLY and CDR2 is FYNNEI in the germline V gene. The CDR3 is 17 residues long. CDR3 sequence: CASKITRGQQNTGELFF. Here the CDR3 DNA reads TGTGCCAGCAAAATTACAAGGGGGCAGCAGAACACCGGGGAGCTGTTTTTT.

V and J are TRBV5-4 and TRBJ2-7; 14 positions agree with TRBD2. This CDR3 is 17 amino acids long. The ends lost 2 bases at V and 2 bases at J; junction bases unmatched: 6. Germline values: CDR1 SGHNT, CDR2 YYREEE (reference sequence). CDR3 sequence: CASSLGVTSGGAYEQYF. The CDR3, as DNA: TGTGCCAGCAGCTTAGGTGTGACTAGCGGGGGGGCCTACGAGCAGTACTTC.

V is TRBV6-4 and J is TRBJ1-5; maybe TRBD1 (6 bases). V lost 6 bases and J lost 3, with 9 bases in between. CDR1 is MRHNA and CDR2 is SNTAGT in the germline V gene. The CDR3 runs to 13 residues. The CDR3 sequence: CASSQGINQPQHF. For the CDR3, the DNA is TGTGCCAGCAGCCAGGGGATCAATCAGCCCCAGCATTTT.

CDR3 sequence reads: CASSELQGGSNQPQHF. In DNA, the CDR3 is TGCGCCAGCAGTGAGCTGCAGGGAGGGAGCAATCAGCCCCAGCATTTT. V and J are TRBV10-2 and TRBJ1-5; D is possibly TRBD1 (5 bases). The germline CDR1 and CDR2 sequences are WSHSY and SAAADI. With 2 bases removed from V and 1 base from J, the gap between germline ends came to 12 bases. The CDR3 sequence is 16 residues long.

The chain is built from TRBV10-1 and TRBJ1-1; D is perhaps TRBD1 (6 bases). The CDR3 length is 14 residues. V gave up 6 bases and J gave up 7 bases, with 18 bases separating them. Germline assignment: CDR1 WNHNN and CDR2 SYGVQD (reference sequence). CDR3 sequence: CASSPTGYPLEAFF. CDR3 sequence (DNA): TGCGCCAGCAGCCCAACAGGGTACCCCCTTGAAGCTTTCTTT.

The genes are TRBV6-5 and TRBJ2-7; 8 positions match TRBD1. The germline V gene encodes CDR1 MNHEY and CDR2 SVGAGI. Trimming at V came to 2 bases and at J to 5 bases, leaving 5 bases not matched to a gene. The CDR3 contains 14 residues. DNA for the CDR3: TGTGCCAGCAGTTACAGGCCAGGGGGCAACGAGCAGTACTTC. Translation: CASSYRPGGNEQYF.